This T cell receptor beta chain came from a study of siplizumab effects on memory and regulatory T cells. Background on the study: Mixed lymphocyte reactions ran in pairs, with siplizumab at roughly 0.95 ug/mL or without drug.

The study, taken as a whole, reports: Siplizumab significantly decreased alloreactive sequences from unstimulated CD4+ memory cells. Mappable alloreactive CD4+ clones were on average around 74% Treg-derived with siplizumab, about 29% in controls.

The authors kept the mixed lymphocyte reaction cells in coculture at 37°C for under 7 days. The CDR3 has 15 amino acids. The V end lost 0 bases, the J end lost 2 bases, and 10 bases lay between the germline ends. Germline V gives CDR1 LNHNV, CDR2 YYDKDF (reference sequence). Of note for this clone: Its antigen is not known.

TCRdb's table, derived via immunoSEQ multiplex PCR, lists solely in-frame clones and lacks some. The repertoire holds under 20,000 clones, with 35% to 55% as singletons. The sample was CFSE-low (dividing) CD4+ T cells sorted from an allogeneic mixed lymphocyte reaction. The chain is built from TRBV15 and TRBJ2-5; unclear D gene. This TCR was recovered from a human donor in good health; the cells came from an allogeneic mixed lymphocyte reaction. CDR3 protein: CATSRDLAQQETQYF. In DNA form, the CDR3 reads TGTGCCACCAGCAGAGATCTGGCGCAGCAAGAGACCCAGTACTTC.